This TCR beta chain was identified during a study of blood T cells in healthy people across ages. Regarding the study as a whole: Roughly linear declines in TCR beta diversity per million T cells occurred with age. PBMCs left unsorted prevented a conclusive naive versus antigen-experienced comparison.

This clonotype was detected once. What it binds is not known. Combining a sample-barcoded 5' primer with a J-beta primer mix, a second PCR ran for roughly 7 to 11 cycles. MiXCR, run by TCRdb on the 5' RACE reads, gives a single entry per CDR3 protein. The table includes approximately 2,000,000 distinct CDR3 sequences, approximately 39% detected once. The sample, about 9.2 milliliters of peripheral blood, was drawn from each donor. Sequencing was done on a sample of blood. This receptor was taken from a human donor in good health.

The CDR3 bases are TGTGCCAGCTTGCCTGATCCGGAGAGTTTTGCTTTCTTT. It translates to CASLPDPESFAFF. V and J are TRBV18 and TRBJ1-1; D unresolved. The CDR3 sequence is 13 residues long. Germline values: CDR1 KGHSH, CDR2 LQKENI. V lost 7 bases and J lost 11, with 20 bases in between.